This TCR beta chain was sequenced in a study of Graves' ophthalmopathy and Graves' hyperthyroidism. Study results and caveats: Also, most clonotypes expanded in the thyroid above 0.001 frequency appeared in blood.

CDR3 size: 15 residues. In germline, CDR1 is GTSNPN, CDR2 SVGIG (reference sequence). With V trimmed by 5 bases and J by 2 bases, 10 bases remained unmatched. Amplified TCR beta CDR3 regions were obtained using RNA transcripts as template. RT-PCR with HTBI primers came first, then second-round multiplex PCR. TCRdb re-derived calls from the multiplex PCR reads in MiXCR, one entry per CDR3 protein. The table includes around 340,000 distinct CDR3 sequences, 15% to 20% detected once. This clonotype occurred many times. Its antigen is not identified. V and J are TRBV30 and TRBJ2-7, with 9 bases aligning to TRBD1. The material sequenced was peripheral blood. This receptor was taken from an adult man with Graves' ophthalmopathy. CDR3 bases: TGTGCCTGGGGTTTACAGGGGGCCCGAACCTACGAGCAGTACTTC. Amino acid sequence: CAWGLQGARTYEQYF.